This T cell receptor (beta chain) derives from a study of persistence of HIV-infected CD4 T cells. Note on this clone: The target antigen is unknown.

The libraries were made with immunoSEQ version 4 in survey mode. The method was immunoSEQ multiplex PCR; TCRdb's version includes in-frame clones alone and lacks a portion of them. The table includes fewer than 40,000 clones, roughly 82% detected once. Cells were stimulated with CMV-infected fibroblast lysates at approximately 10 ug/mL. CD40L-negative CD69-negative CD45RO-high memory CD4+ T cells were sorted as populations depleted of antigen-responding cells. The TCR comes from an adult man with HIV who was CMV-seropositive. The sample consisted of CD4+ T cells sorted from PBMCs after 18-hour stimulation, taken from a patient who received antiretroviral therapy.

CDR3 sequence: CASSPHLGRGNQPQHF. The CDR3 DNA follows: TGTGCCAGCAGTCCGCATTTGGGGCGAGGCAATCAGCCCCAGCATTTT. The rearrangement uses TRBV6-2 or TRBV6-3 and TRBJ1-5, with D possibly TRBD1 on 5 matching bases. This CDR3 is built from 16 residues. The V and J ends lost 5 bases and 2 bases respectively, with 16 bases between them. The V gene's germline CDR1 is MNHEY and CDR2 SVGEGT.